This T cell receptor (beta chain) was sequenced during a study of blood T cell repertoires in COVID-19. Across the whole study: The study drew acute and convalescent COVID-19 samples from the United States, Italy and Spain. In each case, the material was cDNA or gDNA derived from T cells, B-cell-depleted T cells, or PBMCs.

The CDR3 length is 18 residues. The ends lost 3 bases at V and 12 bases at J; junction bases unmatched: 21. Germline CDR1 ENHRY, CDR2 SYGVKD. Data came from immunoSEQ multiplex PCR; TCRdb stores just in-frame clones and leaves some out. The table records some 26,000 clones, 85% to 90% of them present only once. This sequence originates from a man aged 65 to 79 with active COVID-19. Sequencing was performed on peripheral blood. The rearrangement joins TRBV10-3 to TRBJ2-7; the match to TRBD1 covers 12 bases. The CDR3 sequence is CAISDYAPPGQGAGGLYF. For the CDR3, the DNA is TGTGCCATCAGTGATTACGCTCCACCGGGACAGGGGGCGGGTGGACTGTACTTC.